These 21 T cell receptor beta chains originate from one sample sequenced in a study of T-cell reconstitution after alpha-beta-depleted transplantation in children. Study-level results: Hyperexpanded clones declined; after one year, newly produced T cells mostly supplied diversity.

Construction of the TCRbeta library involved unique molecular identifiers. TCRdb used MiXCR to reprocess the PCR reads, holding one entry per CDR3 protein. The sample records about 300,000 distinct CDR3 sequences, 6% to 10% being singletons. These receptors have no identified antigens. The sample here was peripheral blood, taken 360 days after TCRalphabeta/CD19-depleted stem cell transplant. Source of these receptors: a female patient under 10 years old who had a stem cell transplant for Fanconi anemia, so the T cells may come from the graft donor.

Many counts were recorded for this clonotype. The V call is TRBV12-3 or TRBV12-4, the J call TRBJ2-1; the D gene could be TRBD1 or TRBD2 (5 bases each). With 4 bases removed from V and 9 bases from J, the gap between germline ends came to 22 bases. This CDR3 region has 16 residues. The CDR3 DNA sequence: TGTGCCAGCAGTTACCACGGGGCCCACCCGGCGGGTGAGCAGTTCTTC. It translates to CASSYHGAHPAGEQFF.

In this sample, this clonotype turned up a few times. The genes are TRBV3-1 and TRBJ2-7; 14 bases are shared with TRBD2. The length of the CDR3 is 18 residues. CDR1 and CDR2 from the germline V gene are LGHDT and YNNKEL (reference sequence). The V and J ends lost 3 bases and 2 bases, in that order; junction bases with no gene match: 9. In DNA, the CDR3 is TGTGCCAGCAGCCACGGAACGGGACTAGCGGGAGACGCCTACGAGCAGTACTTC. Protein sequence: CASSHGTGLAGDAYEQYF.

This clonotype was picked up many times. V gene TRBV15 combines with J gene TRBJ1-5; D not resolved. Trimming stripped 5 bases from V and 4 bases from J, with 9 bases between. Germline V gene sequence: CDR1 LNHNV, CDR2 YYDKDF (reference sequence). CDR3 length equals 13 residues. CDR3 sequence: CATSRAPNQPQHF. The CDR3 nucleotides read TGTGCCACCAGCCGGGCCCCTAATCAGCCCCAGCATTTT.

There are many counts of this clonotype. This sequence joins TRBV29-1 and TRBJ2-7; no reliable D call. The germline CDR1 and CDR2 sequences are SQVTM and ANQGSEA. Trimming took 3 bases from V and 2 from J, leaving 2 bases between them. The CDR3 is 10 amino acids. As DNA, the CDR3 is TGCAGCGTTGATGCCTACGAGCAGTACTTC. It translates to CSVDAYEQYF.

This clonotype came up a few times. The rearrangement joins TRBV2 to TRBJ1-4; possible D gene TRBD1, 6 bases. V was trimmed by 11 bases and J by 3 bases, leaving 10 bases between them. Per germline, CDR1 SNHLY and CDR2 FYNNEI. CDR3 length: 12 amino acids. In DNA, the CDR3 is TGTGCCGGAACAGGGCCTAATGAAAAACTGTTTTTT. This codes for CAGTGPNEKLFF.

This clonotype appeared a few times. The chain uses TRBV5-5 and TRBJ2-5; possibly TRBD1 or TRBD2 for D (6 bases each). CDR1 and CDR2 from the germline V gene are SGHKS and YYEKEE (reference sequence). The CDR3 length is 14 residues. V gave up 5 bases and J gave up 4 bases, with 15 bases separating them. The CDR3 loop reads CASRLGGPPETQYF. CDR3 in DNA: TGTGCCAGCAGACTCGGGGGCCCCCCAGAGACCCAGTACTTC.

This clonotype was seen a handful of times. The chain carries TRBV27 and TRBJ2-3; TRBD2 matches at 8 bases. CDR1 is MNHEY and CDR2 is SMNVEV in the germline V gene (reference sequence). Trimming removed 5 bases from V and 6 bases from J; junction bases left unmatched: 19. This CDR3 region has 18 residues. CDR3 nucleotides: TGTGCCAGCAGTCCACGTCGGCGTCTAGCGGGCGTCACCGATACGCAGTATTTT. It specifies CASSPRRRLAGVTDTQYF.

This clonotype came up a few times. The chain employs TRBV29-1 and TRBJ1-1, with TRBD1 as a possible D gene (5 bases). Deletions cut 5 bases from V and 11 bases from J, with 12 bases between. The CDR3 totals 10 residues. Germline CDR1 reads SQVTM; CDR2 reads ANQGSEA. The CDR3 is CSVQGNRAFF. CDR3 in DNA: TGCAGCGTTCAGGGTAATCGGGCTTTCTTT.

The CDR3 sequence is CASSFAGGGTYTQYF. The CDR3 region has the DNA TGTGCCAGCAGCTTTGCGGGCGGGGGGACATATACGCAGTATTTT. The chain links TRBV7-2 to TRBJ2-3; TRBD2 matches at 8 bases. After removal of 3 bases from V and 7 bases from J, the junction contained 9 bases not matched to a gene. Germline V gene sequence: CDR1 SGHTA, CDR2 FQGNSA. The CDR3 has 15 amino acids. The whole variable domain, remainder taken from reference TRBV7-2 and TRBJ2-3, is GAGVSQSPSNKVTEKGKDVELRCDPISGHTALYWYRQSLGQGLEFLIYFQGNSAPDKSGLPSDRFSAERTGGSVSTLTIQRTQQEDSAVYLCASSFAGGGTYTQYFGPGTRLTVL.

This clonotype was seen ten or more times. This sequence joins TRBV29-1 and TRBJ1-1; tentative D call: TRBD1 (6 bases). Germline V gene data show CDR1 as SQVTM and CDR2 as ANQGSEA. The CDR3 has 12 residues. Trimming left V 5 bases short and J 2 bases short, with 9 bases between. The CDR3 sequence: CSVKQGNTEAFF. In DNA form, the CDR3 reads TGCAGCGTTAAACAGGGAAACACTGAAGCTTTCTTT.

This clonotype was counted between two and nine times. This chain uses TRBV2 with TRBJ1-5; no clear D. The CDR3 covers 11 residues. The V end was cut by 6 bases, the J end by 6 bases, with 6 bases between. Germline V gene data show CDR1 as SNHLY and CDR2 as FYNNEI. CDR3 residues: CASRSGQPQHF. The CDR3 bases are TGTGCCAGCAGGAGTGGTCAGCCCCAGCATTTT.

Many counts were recorded for this clonotype. V usage is TRBV2 and J usage is TRBJ2-7; D is possibly TRBD2 (6 bases). Trimming stripped 2 bases from V and 2 bases from J, with 10 bases between. CDR1 is SNHLY and CDR2 is FYNNEI in the germline V gene. This CDR3 contains 14 residues. CDR3 bases: TGTGCCAGCAGTGAATTGGGGGGACCCTACGAGCAGTACTTC. Encoded protein: CASSELGGPYEQYF.

In its sample, this clonotype was seen a few times. The V gene is TRBV5-1, the J gene TRBJ1-1, with TRBD1 matching 8 bases. V trimming: 6 bases; J trimming: 6 bases; junction bases outside the gene matches: 10. This CDR3 is built from 14 residues. Per the germline V gene, CDR1 is SGHRS and CDR2 is YFSETQ. This chain's CDR3 is CASNGQGAPSEAFF. As DNA, the CDR3 is TGCGCCAGCAACGGGCAGGGGGCGCCTTCTGAAGCTTTCTTT.

This clonotype was observed many times. CDR3 sequence: CASSLSDSLNYGYTF. The CDR3, as DNA: TGTGCCAGCAGCTTGTCAGACAGCCTTAACTATGGCTACACCTTC. This chain uses TRBV5-5 with TRBJ1-2; TRBD1 might be the D (5 bases). This CDR3 contains 15 residues. Deletions cut 1 base from V and 1 base from J, with 11 bases between. Germline CDR1 is SGHKS and CDR2 is YYEKEE (reference sequence). Full variable domain (remainder filled in from reference TRBV5-5 and TRBJ1-2): DAGVTQSPTHLIKTRGQQVTLRCSPISGHKSVSWYQQVLGQGPQFIFQYYEKEERGRGNFPDRFSARQFPNYSSELNVNALLLGDSALYLCASSLSDSLNYGYTFGSGTRLTVV.

The chain has TRBV12-3 or TRBV12-4 and TRBJ1-1, with D maybe TRBD1 (5 bases). The V end was cut by 6 bases, the J end by 11 bases, with 22 bases between. CDR3 size: 14 residues. In DNA, the CDR3 is TGTGCCAGCAGAACCGTAAGGGGACCGGGCTTTGCTTTCTTT. Translating gives CASRTVRGPGFAFF.

This clonotype occurred many times. The genes are TRBV7-8 and TRBJ2-5; 9 bases match TRBD1. Germline V gives CDR1 SGHVS, CDR2 FQNEAQ. The V segment lost 2 bases and the J segment 5 bases; nucleotides outside the gene matches: 6. The CDR3 length is 15 residues. CDR3: CASSLPGTGLETQYF. The CDR3 DNA reads as TGTGCCAGCAGCTTACCCGGGACAGGGCTGGAGACCCAGTACTTC.

J is TRBJ1-3 and V is TRBV7-2; unclear D gene. CDR3 length: 16 amino acids. CDR1 and CDR2 (germline): SGHTA, FQGNSA. The V gene lost 2 bases and the J gene lost 4 bases, with 15 bases spanning the gap. This CDR3 reads CASSLFAGLAGNTIYF. CDR3 nucleotide sequence: TGTGCCAGCAGCTTATTTGCAGGTCTTGCCGGAAACACCATATATTTT.

This clonotype was seen many times. The V and J genes are TRBV5-1 and TRBJ2-1, with D maybe TRBD1 (6 bases). Germline lookup yields CDR1 SGHRS and CDR2 YFSETQ. The CDR3 totals 15 residues. V was pared by 4 bases and J by 4 bases, with 15 bases between. As DNA, the CDR3 is TGCGCCAGCAGCCAACGGACAGATGCGTACAATGAGCAGTTCTTC. Amino acid sequence: CASSQRTDAYNEQFF.

The chain carries TRBV28 and TRBJ1-2, with D tentatively TRBD1 (5 bases). The V end was cut by 6 bases, the J end by 4 bases, with 12 bases between. Germline assignment: CDR1 MDHEN and CDR2 SYDVKM. The CDR3 covers 13 residues. The CDR3 DNA follows: TGTGCCAGCAGACGCACAGACAGCTATGGCTACACCTTC. This encodes CASRRTDSYGYTF.

This clonotype occurred a few times. The chain has TRBV3-1 and TRBJ2-7; D might be TRBD2 (7 bases). Per the germline V gene, CDR1 is LGHDT and CDR2 is YNNKEL (reference sequence). This CDR3 is 14 amino acids long. The germline V and J ends were trimmed by 1 base and 2 bases, with 9 bases remaining between them. The CDR3 DNA is TGTGCCAGCAGCCAAGGGGGGGGCCCCTACGAGCAGTACGTC. It encodes CASSQGGGPYEQYV.

This clonotype was observed many times. V and J are TRBV10-3 and TRBJ2-3; D is undetermined. Germline loops: CDR1 ENHRY, CDR2 SYGVKD. Trimming removed 2 bases at V and 0 bases at J, with 6 bases between. This CDR3 has 14 amino acids. The CDR3 nucleotides are TGTGCCATCAGTGAGCTTAAGAGCACAGATACGCAGTATTTT. This sequence encodes CAISELKSTDTQYF.